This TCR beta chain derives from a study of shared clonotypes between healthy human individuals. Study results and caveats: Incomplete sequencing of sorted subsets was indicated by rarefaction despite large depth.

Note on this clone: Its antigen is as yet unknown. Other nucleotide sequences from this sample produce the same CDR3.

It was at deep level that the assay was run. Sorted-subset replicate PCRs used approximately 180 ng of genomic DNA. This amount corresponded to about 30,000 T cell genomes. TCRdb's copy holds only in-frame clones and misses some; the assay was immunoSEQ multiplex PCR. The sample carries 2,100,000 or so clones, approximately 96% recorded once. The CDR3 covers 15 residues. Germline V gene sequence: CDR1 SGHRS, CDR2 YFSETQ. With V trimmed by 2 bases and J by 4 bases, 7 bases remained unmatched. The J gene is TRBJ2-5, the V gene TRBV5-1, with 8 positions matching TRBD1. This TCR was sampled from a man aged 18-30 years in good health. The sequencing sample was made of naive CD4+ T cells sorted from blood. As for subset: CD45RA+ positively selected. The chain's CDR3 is CASSLAQGAGETQYF. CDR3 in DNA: TGCGCCAGCAGCTTAGCGCAGGGGGCAGGAGAGACCCAGTACTTC.